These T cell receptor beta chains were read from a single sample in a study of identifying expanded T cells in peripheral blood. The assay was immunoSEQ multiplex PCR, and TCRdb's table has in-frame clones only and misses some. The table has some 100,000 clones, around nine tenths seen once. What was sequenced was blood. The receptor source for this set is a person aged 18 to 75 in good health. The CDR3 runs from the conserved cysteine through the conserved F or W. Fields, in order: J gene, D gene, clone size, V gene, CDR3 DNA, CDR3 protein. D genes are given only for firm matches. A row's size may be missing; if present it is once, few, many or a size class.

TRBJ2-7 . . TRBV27 TGTGCCAGCAGTTTAAACAGGGCCTACGAGCAGTACTTC CASSLNRAYEQYF
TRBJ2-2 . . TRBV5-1 TGCGCCAGCAGCTTGGTTGCCGGGAACACCGGGGAGCTGTTTTTT CASSLVAGNTGELFF
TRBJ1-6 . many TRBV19 TGTGCCAGTAAACAGGACAACTATAATTCACCCCTCCACTTT CASKQDNYNSPLHF
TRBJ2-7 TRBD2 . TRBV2 TGTGCCAGCAGAAAGACTAGCGGGGGACCCTACGAGCAGTACTTC CASRKTSGGPYEQYF
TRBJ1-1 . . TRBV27 TGTGCCAGCAGTTTAAAGGGGAGGGCTTTCGGCGCACAAGCTTTCTTT CASSLKGRAFGAQAFF
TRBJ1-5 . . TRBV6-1 TGTGCCAGCAGCCCGCAGGGGAGCAATCAGCCCCAGCATTTT CASSPQGSNQPQHF
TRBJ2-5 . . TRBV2 TGTGCCAGCAGTCCCCCCCCCAGGGGAGAGACCCAGTACTTC CASSPPPRGETQYF
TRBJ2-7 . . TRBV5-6 TGTGCCAGCAGCTTGGGTGGACCCTACGAGCAGTACTTC CASSLGGPYEQYF
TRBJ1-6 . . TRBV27 TGTGCCAGCGGTCTTAGCGGGAGAAATTCACCCCTCCACTTT CASGLSGRNSPLHF
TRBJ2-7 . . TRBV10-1 TGCGCCAGCAGTGAATTTGGCGAGCAGTACTTC CASSEFGEQYF
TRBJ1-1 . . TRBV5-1 TGCGCCAGCAGCTTGGGGTCGGCAGGGGAGGCTTTCTTT CASSLGSAGEAFF
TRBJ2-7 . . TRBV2 TGTGCCAGCGAGCTTCAGCCAGGGACCTACGAGCAGTACTTC CASELQPGTYEQYF
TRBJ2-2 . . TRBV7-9 TGTGCCAGCAGCGTGAACACCGGGGAGCTGTTTTTT CASSVNTGELFF
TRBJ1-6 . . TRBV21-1 TGTGCCAGCAGCTCAAGACAGAGCTCCTATAATTCACCCCTCCACTTT CASSSRQSSYNSPLHF
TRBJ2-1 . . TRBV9 TGTGCCAGCACCGTTTCAGACTACAATGAGCAGTTCTTC CASTVSDYNEQFF
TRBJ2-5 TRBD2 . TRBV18 TGTGCCAGCTCACCGCCACGCGGGACTAGCGGGGGGCAAGAGACCCAGTACTTC CASSPPRGTSGGQETQYF
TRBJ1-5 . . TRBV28 TGTGCCAGCAGTTTTGGACTCCATCAGCCCCAGCATTTT CASSFGLHQPQHF
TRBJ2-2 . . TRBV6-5 TGTGCCAGCAGTTTGGGCCTGGGCACCGGGGAGCTGTTTTTT CASSLGLGTGELFF
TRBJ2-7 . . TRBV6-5 TGTGCCAGCAGGAACCGGGGCTCTTACGAGCAGTACTTC CASRNRGSYEQYF
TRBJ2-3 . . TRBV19 TGTGCCAGTAGTCTTGTTTCTAGCACAGATACGCAGTATTTT CASSLVSSTDTQYF
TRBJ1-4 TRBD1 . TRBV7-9 TGTGCCAGCAGCCCCGAGACAGGGACGGGGCCGGGAAAACTGTTTTTT CASSPETGTGPGKLFF
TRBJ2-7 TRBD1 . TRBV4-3 TGCGCCAGCAGCCAAGATGGGACAGGGCCTTACGAGCAGTACTTC CASSQDGTGPYEQYF
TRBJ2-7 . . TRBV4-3 TGCGCCAGCAGCCAAGGCCCCGGGACCTCCTACGAGCAGTACTTC CASSQGPGTSYEQYF
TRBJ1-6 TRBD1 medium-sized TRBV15 TGTGCCACCAGCGGGGGACAGGAGAATTCACCCCTCCACTTT CATSGGQENSPLHF
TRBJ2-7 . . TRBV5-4 TGTGCCAGCAGCTTGGCCTTGGAGAGTGAGCAGTACTTC CASSLALESEQYF
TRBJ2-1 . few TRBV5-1 TGCGCCAGCAGCTTCTCAGACCGGCCTGGCAATGAGCAGTTCTTC CASSFSDRPGNEQFF
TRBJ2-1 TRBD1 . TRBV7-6 TGTGCCAGCAGCACACCCCGGACAGGTACCCCCTACAATGAGCAGTTCTTC CASSTPRTGTPYNEQFF
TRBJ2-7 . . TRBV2 TGTGCCAGCAGGGCTCTATCCTACGAGCAGTACTTC CASRALSYEQYF
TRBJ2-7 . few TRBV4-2 TGTGCCAGCAGCCAAGTGGGGGAAGGCTACGAGCAGTACTTC CASSQVGEGYEQYF
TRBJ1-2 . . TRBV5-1 TGCGCCAGCAGCTTGGACTACCCGGGGCTAAATGGCTACACCTTC CASSLDYPGLNGYTF
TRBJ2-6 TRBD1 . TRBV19 TGTGCCAGTAGCAAAAGGACAGGCGGGGCCAACGTCCTGACTTTC CASSKRTGGANVLTF
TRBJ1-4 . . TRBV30 TGTGCCTGGAGTCATATAGAGGGCGAAAAACTGTTTTTT CAWSHIEGEKLFF
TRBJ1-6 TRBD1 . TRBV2 TGTGCCAGCACCGGTCCAGGGGGGAAAAATTCACCCCTCCACTTT CASTGPGGKNSPLHF
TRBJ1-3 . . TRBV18 TGTGCCAGCTCACCAAGCGCGGGATCTGGAAACACCATATATTTT CASSPSAGSGNTIYF
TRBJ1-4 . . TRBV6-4 TGTGCCAGCAGTGACTCCGACAGGTCGACGGTAACTAATGAAAAACTGTTTTTT CASSDSDRSTVTNEKLFF
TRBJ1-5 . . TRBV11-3 TGTGCCAGCAGCTGGCCAGGGTCCAATCAGCCCCAGCATTTT CASSWPGSNQPQHF
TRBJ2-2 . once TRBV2 TGTGCCAGCCTACCGACAGGGAACACCGGGGAGCTGTTTTTT CASLPTGNTGELFF
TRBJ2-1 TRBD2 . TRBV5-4 TGTGCCAGCAGCCAAACTCAAGGCGGGGGGCTTTACAATGAGCAGTTCTTC CASSQTQGGGLYNEQFF
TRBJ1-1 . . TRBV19 TGTGCCAGTAGTAGGAGGATCACTGAAGCTTTCTTT CASSRRITEAFF
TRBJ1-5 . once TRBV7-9 TGTGCCAGCAGCCGGGACTTCCAGCCCCAGCATTTT CASSRDFQPQHF
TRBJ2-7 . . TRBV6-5 TGTGCCAGCAGTTACGGAGGGTCGTTGTCCTACGAGCAGTACTTC CASSYGGSLSYEQYF
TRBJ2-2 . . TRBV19 TGTGCCAGTAGTGGGGACCGAACTACCGGGGAGCTGTTTTTT CASSGDRTTGELFF
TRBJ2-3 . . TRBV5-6 TGTGCCAGTTGGGGACAAGCAACCACAGATACGCAGTATTTT CASWGQATTDTQYF
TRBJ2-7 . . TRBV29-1 TGCAGCGTTGGGGGCGGGTCTTGGGAGCAGTACTTC CSVGGGSWEQYF
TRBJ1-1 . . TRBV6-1 TGTGCCAGCAGTGATCGAGCGAACACTGAAGCTTTCTTT CASSDRANTEAFF
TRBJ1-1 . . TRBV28 TGTGCCAGCAGTTTATCGCCCCCGCCGCCGTACACTGAAGCTTTCTTT CASSLSPPPPYTEAFF